Sequencing of this T cell receptor beta chain was carried out in a study of blood T cell repertoires in COVID-19. Study in general: Samples came from the United States, Italy and Spain, spanning acute and convalescent COVID-19. Sources were T cells, B-cell-depleted T cells, or PBMCs; the material itself was cDNA or gDNA.

This clone was picked up a small number of times. In the authors' methods: From reference gene primer amplification, estimates of nucleated cell counts were derived. The data were produced by immunoSEQ multiplex PCR, yet TCRdb's version contains in-frame clones alone and is incomplete. V, J and clone size reflect that table, while D and trimming were determined from the DNA. The sample shows roughly 70,000 clones, about 86% of them seen only once. Trimming removed 7 bases from V and 5 bases from J, with 23 bases in between. The germline CDR1 and CDR2 sequences are MNHEY and SMNVEV (reference sequence). This CDR3 contains 16 residues.

This sequence joins TRBV27 and TRBJ1-1, with a tentative D call TRBD1 (6 bases). The source is a human donor in a cohort sampled during active COVID-19. Sample: peripheral blood. The CDR3 DNA follows: TGTGCCAGCAAGTCGAATGTCGGGGGGCGCATAACTGAAGCTTTCTTT. Amino acids: CASKSNVGGRITEAFF.